Given below is one T cell receptor beta chain in context. The source of the sample is a study of blood T cell repertoires in COVID-19. Study-level background: T cells, B-cell-depleted T cells, or PBMCs supplied cDNA or gDNA.

V lost 10 bases and J 4 bases, leaving 22 bases between the germline ends. This CDR3 has 15 residues. The germline V gene has CDR1 LNHDA and CDR2 SQIVND (reference sequence). Original processing methods: For nucleated cells, counts were estimated from reference gene primer amplification. The data were produced by immunoSEQ multiplex PCR, yet TCRdb's version contains in-frame clones alone and is incomplete. That table supplies the V and J calls and clone size; D and trimming were determined from the DNA. The sample shows about 270,000 clones, 75% to 90% of them seen only once. All enrollees were roughly 18 to 90 years old and from about 24 US areas. Clinical history reported by participants formed the basis on which cohorts were assigned.

The TCR originated in a woman aged 18-29 years who had recovered from COVID-19. Sequenced sample: PBMCs or T cells enriched from blood (not recorded which). V and J are TRBV19 and TRBJ1-2, with D perhaps TRBD1 (6 bases). The CDR3 region is CATNPRGGFVYGYTF. DNA for the CDR3: TGTGCCACAAACCCCCGGGGGGGCTTCGTCTATGGCTACACCTTC.